This entry lists 29 T cell receptor beta chains sequenced from one sample in a study of blood T cells in healthy people across ages. Primers used in a second PCR of about 7 to 12 cycles were a sample-barcoded 5' primer and a J-beta primer mix. TCRdb itself ran the 5' RACE reads through MiXCR, one entry per CDR3 protein. The sample includes over a million distinct CDR3 sequences, roughly 40% of them seen just once. Sequencing used blood. All receptors derive from a woman aged 18-29 years in good health.

This clonotype was observed a single time. This sequence joins TRBV2 and TRBJ2-7; the D gene is possibly TRBD2 (6 bases). Judging by the DNA end, TRBJ2-5 fits better; the J call may be wrong. This CDR3 has 18 residues. The germline V gene encodes CDR1 SNHLY and CDR2 FYNNEI. In nucleotides, the CDR3 is TGTGCCAGCAGTGAAGAAGGAAAAGCGGGTCCGCCGGGGGAGACCCAGTACTTC. This encodes CASSEEGKAGPPGETQYF.

In the case of this clonotype: A much larger clone lies one base from this, so it may be a read error. The rearrangement joins TRBV12-3 or TRBV12-4 to TRBJ1-2, with D tentatively TRBD1 (6 bases). There are 12 residues in the CDR3. V gave up 4 bases and J gave up 4 bases, with 7 bases separating them. The CDR3 spells CASSYRAYGYTF. The DNA of the CDR3 is TGTGCCAGCAGTTACAGGGCCTATGGCTACACCTTC.

The gene calls are TRBV11-1 and TRBJ1-2, with D maybe TRBD1 (6 bases). V lost 5 bases and J 4 bases, leaving 17 bases between the germline ends. Germline CDR1 and CDR2: SGHAT and FQDESV (reference sequence). CDR3 length: 15 residues. As DNA, the CDR3 is TGTGCCAGCAGCCACAGGACAGCAGCCATCTATGGCTACACCTTC. Its protein product is CASSHRTAAIYGYTF.

This sequence joins TRBV12-3 or TRBV12-4 and TRBJ1-2, with no clear D. V gave up 4 bases and J gave up 8 bases, with 17 bases separating them. The CDR3 loop spans 14 amino acids. CDR3 loop: CASSSYSAQKGYTF. CDR3 bases: TGTGCCAGCAGTTCGTACAGTGCCCAGAAAGGCTACACCTTC.

The gene calls are TRBV20-1 and TRBJ2-4, with 9 nucleotides matching TRBD1. The J call may be in error: the DNA end matches TRBJ2-7 better. The CDR3 is made up of 14 amino acids. Germline CDR1 is DFQATT and CDR2 is SNEGSKA (reference sequence). This CDR3 is CSANQDRGVYEQYF. For the CDR3, the DNA is TGCAGTGCTAACCAGGACAGGGGTGTCTACGAGCAGTACTTC.

The J gene is TRBJ2-5, the V gene TRBV29-1, with TRBD1 as a possible D gene (5 bases). The CDR3 totals 15 residues. V shed 4 bases and J shed 11 bases, with 26 bases lying between them. Germline values: CDR1 SQVTM, CDR2 ANQGSEA. The DNA for the CDR3 is TGCAGCGTTGTTCTCCAGGGAACTGCTATCGCTGAGCAGTACTTC. It encodes CSVVLQGTAIAEQYF.

The gene calls are TRBV7-9 and TRBJ2-1; tentative D call: TRBD2 (6 bases). Trimming left V 5 bases short and J 2 bases short, with 13 bases between. The CDR3 loop spans 15 amino acids. The germline CDR1 and CDR2 sequences are SEHNR and FQNEAQ (reference sequence). The CDR3 loop is CASSALARPYNEQFF. The CDR3 bases are TGTGCCAGCAGCGCACTAGCTCGGCCCTACAATGAGCAGTTCTTC. Drawing the rest from reference TRBV7-9 and TRBJ2-1, the complete variable domain is DTGVSQNPRHKITKRGQNVTFRCDPISEHNRLYWYRQTLGQGPEFLTYFQNEAQLEKSRLLSDRFSAERPKGSFSTLEIQRTEQGDSAMYLCASSALARPYNEQFFGPGTRLTVL.

V is TRBV24-1 and J is TRBJ2-3, with D perhaps TRBD1 (6 bases). The CDR3 is 14 amino acids. Trimming pared 9 bases from V and 2 bases from J, leaving 14 bases between. Germline values: CDR1 KGHDR, CDR2 SFDVKD. The CDR3 region is CATGGRVLTDTQYF. The CDR3 DNA follows: TGTGCCACCGGGGGCAGGGTGCTCACAGATACGCAGTATTTT.

In its sample, this clonotype was seen a few times. The V call is TRBV4-1, the J call TRBJ2-7, with D perhaps matching TRBD1 (5 bases). Germline CDR1 and CDR2: MGHRA and YSYEKL. This CDR3 contains 16 residues. V dropped 6 bases and J dropped 0 bases, with 18 bases sitting between them. For the CDR3, the DNA is TGCGCCAGCAGTCAAACCGCGATGACAGCCTCCTACGAGCAGTACTTC. Protein: CASSQTAMTASYEQYF.

Worth noting for this clonotype: Given a much more abundant clone one base away, this may be a read error. This rearrangement joins TRBV4-2 to TRBJ2-1, with D perhaps being TRBD1 or TRBD2 (5 bases each). CDR3 length equals 15 residues. In germline, CDR1 is LGHNA, CDR2 YNFKEQ. The CDR3 loop reads CAGSSGTYSYNEQFF. The CDR3 DNA sequence: TGTGCCGGCAGTTCTGGGACCTACTCCTACAATGAGCAGTTCTTC.

V is TRBV6-1 and J is TRBJ2-5; D remains unclear. This CDR3 contains 14 residues. Germline V gives CDR1 MNHNS, CDR2 SASEGT. V lost 7 bases and J 3 bases, leaving 15 bases between the germline ends. This chain's CDR3 is CASTFGPREETQYF. As DNA, the CDR3 is TGTGCCAGCACCTTCGGACCGCGAGAAGAGACCCAGTACTTC.

V is TRBV4-1 and J is TRBJ2-3; D is perhaps TRBD2 (7 bases). V lost 4 bases and J lost 0, with 14 bases in between. This CDR3 contains 16 residues. The V gene's germline CDR1 is MGHRA and CDR2 YSYEKL. CDR3 coding DNA: TGCGCCAGCAGCCCGAGGAGGGGGGGCAGCACAGATACGCAGTATTTT. Translated: CASSPRRGGSTDTQYF.

The V call is TRBV20-1, the J call TRBJ2-3; 12 nucleotides agree with TRBD2. The CDR3 sequence is 15 residues long. Trimming removed 6 bases from V and 8 bases from J; junction bases left unmatched: 12. Germline V gives CDR1 DFQATT, CDR2 SNEGSKA (reference sequence). In DNA form, the CDR3 reads TGCAGTGCGGTCAGACTAGCGGGGGTCCCCCGTACGCAGTATTTT. Protein product: CSAVRLAGVPRTQYF.

This clonotype was picked up a small number of times. The CDR3 region is CAISHSNQPQHF. CDR3 coding DNA: TGTGCCATCAGCCACAGCAATCAGCCCCAGCATTTT. The chain uses TRBV10-3 and TRBJ1-5; no definite D call. This CDR3 comprises 12 residues. Trimming cost V 6 bases and J 1 base, with 4 bases left between them. The germline CDR1 and CDR2 sequences are ENHRY and SYGVKD.

This clonotype was observed a handful of times. The chain recombines TRBV20-1 with TRBJ2-2, with D unclear. Trimming cost V 5 bases and J 8 bases, with 12 bases left between them. Germline V gene data show CDR1 as DFQATT and CDR2 as SNEGSKA (reference sequence). This CDR3 is 12 amino acids long. This CDR3 is CSAPSPVGELFF. DNA for the CDR3: TGCAGTGCTCCATCGCCCGTAGGGGAGCTGTTTTTT.

The chain combines TRBV5-1 with TRBJ2-5; D possibly corresponds to TRBD2 (7 bases). The J call is in doubt because the DNA end fits TRBJ2-7 better. CDR3 size: 14 residues. CDR1 is SGHRS and CDR2 is YFSETQ in the germline V gene. The CDR3 DNA reads as TGCGCCAGCGGGGGGGCAGGGACAATCGACGAGCAGTACTTC. As protein: CASGGAGTIDEQYF.

The chain couples TRBV5-1 to TRBJ1-1; the D gene is possibly TRBD1 (5 bases). V was cut by 1 base and J by 0 bases, with 10 bases left in between. CDR3 length: 15 amino acids. The V gene's germline CDR1 is SGHRS and CDR2 YFSETQ. The CDR3: CASSLSGGVNTEAFF. CDR3 coding DNA: TGCGCCAGCAGCTTGTCGGGGGGGGTGAACACTGAAGCTTTCTTT. The complete variable domain, with remaining parts taken from reference TRBV5-1 and TRBJ1-1, reads KAGVTQTPRYLIKTRGQQVTLSCSPISGHRSVSWYQQTPGQGLQFLFEYFSETQRNKGNFPGRFSGRQFSNSRSEMNVSTLELGDSALYLCASSLSGGVNTEAFFGQGTRLTVV.

This clonotype has a handful of counts. CDR3: CSAPLAGEPYNEQFF. CDR3 DNA sequence: TGCAGTGCCCCCCTAGCGGGGGAACCCTACAATGAGCAGTTCTTC. The chain is built from TRBV20-1 and TRBJ2-1; 10 bases align to TRBD2. The CDR3 sequence is 15 residues long. The V gene end was trimmed by 6 bases and the J gene end by 2 bases; junction bases not matched to a gene: 7. Per germline, CDR1 DFQATT and CDR2 SNEGSKA (reference sequence).

The CDR3 loop reads CASTPRGSAYEQYF. The DNA for the CDR3 is TGTGCCAGCACCCCTCGAGGATCTGCCTACGAGCAGTACTTC. The rearrangement links TRBV3-1 to TRBJ2-7; D is unresolved. The germline V and J ends were trimmed by 7 bases and 2 bases, with 15 bases remaining between them. The CDR3 sequence is 14 residues long. Germline CDR1 and CDR2: LGHDT and YNNKEL (reference sequence).

In its sample, this clonotype was seen a few times. The rearrangement joins TRBV20-1 to TRBJ1-2; the D is unclear. This CDR3 spans 11 amino acids. The germline gives CDR1 DFQATT, CDR2 SNEGSKA (reference sequence). Trimming left V 6 bases short and J 8 bases short, with 13 bases between. The CDR3 DNA reads as TGCAGTGCAGCGAGTTATGGGGGCTACACCTTC. It encodes CSAASYGGYTF.

The CDR3 sequence is CASSPGEGTQYF. In DNA, the CDR3 is TGCGCCAGCAGCCCCGGTGAAGGAACCCAGTACTTC. The chain has TRBV4-1 and TRBJ2-5; no clear D. The V end lost 4 bases, the J end lost 8 bases, and 11 bases lay between the germline ends. The germline V gene has CDR1 MGHRA and CDR2 YSYEKL. This CDR3 is 12 amino acids long.

The chain couples TRBV7-3 to TRBJ1-2; 7 nucleotides agree with TRBD1. Germline CDR1 SGHTA, CDR2 FQGTGA. V lost 2 bases to trimming and J lost 0 bases; unmatched junction nucleotides: 6. The CDR3 contains 16 residues. The CDR3 loop is CASSLDREATNYGYTF. The CDR3 region has the DNA TGTGCCAGCAGCTTAGACAGGGAGGCTACTAACTATGGCTACACCTTC.

This chain connects TRBV6-5 to TRBJ2-3; D call uncertain. The V end was cut by 4 bases, the J end by 5 bases, with 16 bases between. CDR3 length equals 15 residues. Germline CDR1 and CDR2: MNHEY and SVGAGI. CDR3 nucleotide sequence: TGTGCCAGCAGTTCACTTCCCTCGGGTGGAGATACGCAGTATTTT. Translating gives CASSSLPSGGDTQYF.

The chain recombines TRBV25-1 with TRBJ2-5; a weak D match, TRBD1 (7 bases). Germline V gives CDR1 MGHDK, CDR2 SYGVNS. The CDR3 is made up of 14 amino acids. The ends were cut back, 5 bases at V and 11 bases at J, with 21 bases in the middle. The CDR3 region has the DNA TGTGCCAGCAGTAATCCCGGTCAGGGGGAGGAGCAGTACTTC. It specifies CASSNPGQGEEQYF.

The chain couples TRBV2 to TRBJ2-3; 14 bases are a match to TRBD2. This CDR3 has 16 residues. J lost 4 bases, V lost 8 bases, and 8 bases had no gene match. CDR1 SNHLY and CDR2 FYNNEI come from the germline V gene. The CDR3 DNA follows: TGTGCCAGCGGGACTAGCGGGGGACTTAGCGCAGATACGCAGTATTTT. Translation: CASGTSGGLSADTQYF.

This clonotype turned up a few times. The rearrangement joins TRBV12-3 or TRBV12-4 to TRBJ2-4; maybe TRBD2 (5 bases). This CDR3 has 14 amino acids. Deletions cut 5 bases from V and 13 bases from J, with 21 bases between. The CDR3 spells CASSVGFLSREQYF. Here the CDR3 DNA reads TGTGCCAGCAGTGTGGGGTTCCTTTCGAGGGAGCAGTACTTC.

This chain links TRBV2 with TRBJ2-6; D gene ambiguous. V was trimmed by 6 bases and J by 0 bases, leaving 9 bases between them. This CDR3 is 15 amino acids long. Looked up from germline, CDR1 is SNHLY and CDR2 is FYNNEI. The CDR3 reads CASRFSHSGANVLTF. The CDR3, as DNA: TGTGCCAGCAGATTCTCCCACTCTGGGGCCAACGTCCTGACTTTC.

This clonotype has only a few counts. This chain uses TRBV5-1 with TRBJ2-1, with 11 bases aligning to TRBD2. CDR1 is SGHRS and CDR2 is YFSETQ in the germline V gene. This CDR3 comprises 16 residues. V lost 4 bases to trimming and J lost 7 bases; unmatched junction nucleotides: 10. The CDR3, as DNA: TGCGCCAGCAGCACTAGCGGGAGTGTCGGGGGAAATGAGCAGTTCTTC. Residues: CASSTSGSVGGNEQFF.

The chain combines TRBV10-3 with TRBJ1-2, with D unresolved. The V end lost 3 bases, the J end lost 0 bases, and 8 bases lay between the germline ends. This CDR3 has 14 amino acids. Germline assignment: CDR1 ENHRY and CDR2 SYGVKD. The CDR3 DNA reads as TGTGCCATCAGTGACGCGGCTACTAACTATGGCTACACCTTC. Amino acid sequence: CAISDAATNYGYTF.